The T cell receptor beta chain described here comes from a study of blood T cell repertoires in COVID-19. Study details: Some COVID-19 samples were acute and others convalescent; all came from the United States, Italy and Spain. T cells, B-cell-depleted T cells, or PBMCs provided the cDNA or gDNA that served as material.

This clone was detected only a few times. The CDR3 consists of 13 residues. V was trimmed by 1 base and J by 2 bases, leaving 5 bases between them. Germline values: CDR1 LGHDT, CDR2 YNNKEL (reference sequence). Study processing details: Reference gene primers were amplified, and this amplification served to estimate nucleated cell counts. Only in-frame clones appear in the TCRdb table, and some are missing; sequencing was by immunoSEQ multiplex PCR. V, J and clone size were drawn from that table, and D and trimming were deduced from the DNA. The top ten clones hold approximately 2% of a sample with 120,000 or so clones, around three quarters of them seen once.

The receptor was derived from a woman between 65 and 79 years old with acute or convalescent COVID-19. Sequencing was performed on peripheral blood. The chain is built from TRBV3-1 (or the pseudogene TRBV3-2) and TRBJ1-2; D gene unclear. The DNA of the CDR3 is TGTGCCAGCAGCCAAGTACAGAACTATGGCTACACCTTC. It translates to CASSQVQNYGYTF.